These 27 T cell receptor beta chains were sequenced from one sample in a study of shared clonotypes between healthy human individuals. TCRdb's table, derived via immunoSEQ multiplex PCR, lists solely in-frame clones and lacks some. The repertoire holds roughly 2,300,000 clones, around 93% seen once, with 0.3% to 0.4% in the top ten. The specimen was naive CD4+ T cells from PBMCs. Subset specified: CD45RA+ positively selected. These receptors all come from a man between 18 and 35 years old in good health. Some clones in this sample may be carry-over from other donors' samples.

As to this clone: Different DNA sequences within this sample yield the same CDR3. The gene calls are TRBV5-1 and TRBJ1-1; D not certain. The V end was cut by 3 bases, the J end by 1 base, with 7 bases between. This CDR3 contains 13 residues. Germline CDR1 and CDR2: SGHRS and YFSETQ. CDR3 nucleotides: TGCGCCAGCAGCTCCCCTCAGAACACTGAAGCTTTCTTT. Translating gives CASSSPQNTEAFF.

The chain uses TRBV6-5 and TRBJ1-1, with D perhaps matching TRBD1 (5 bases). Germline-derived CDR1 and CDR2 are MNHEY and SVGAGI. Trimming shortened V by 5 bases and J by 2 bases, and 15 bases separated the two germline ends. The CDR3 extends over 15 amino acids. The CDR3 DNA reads TGTGCCAGCAGTGCTCCCTTAAGGGGTAACACTGAAGCTTTCTTT. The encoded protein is CASSAPLRGNTEAFF.

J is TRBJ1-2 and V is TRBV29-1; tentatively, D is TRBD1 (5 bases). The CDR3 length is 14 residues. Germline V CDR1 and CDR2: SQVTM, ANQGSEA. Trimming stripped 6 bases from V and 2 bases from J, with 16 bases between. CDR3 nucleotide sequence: TGCAGCGTCGCGATCATAGCAGGGAACTATGGCTACACCTTC. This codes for CSVAIIAGNYGYTF.

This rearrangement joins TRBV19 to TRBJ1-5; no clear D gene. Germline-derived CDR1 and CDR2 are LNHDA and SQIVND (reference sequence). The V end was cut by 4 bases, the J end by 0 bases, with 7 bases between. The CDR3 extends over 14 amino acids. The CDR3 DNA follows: TGTGCCAGTAGTAGCGAGGGTAGCAATCAGCCCCAGCATTTT. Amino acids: CASSSEGSNQPQHF.

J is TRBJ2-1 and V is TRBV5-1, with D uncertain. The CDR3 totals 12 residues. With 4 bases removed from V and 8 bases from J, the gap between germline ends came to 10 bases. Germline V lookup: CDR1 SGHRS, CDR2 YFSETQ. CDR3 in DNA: TGCGCCAGCAGCCAGAGTACGGATGAGCAGTTCTTC. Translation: CASSQSTDEQFF. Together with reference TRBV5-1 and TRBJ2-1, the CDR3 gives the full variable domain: KAGVTQTPRYLIKTRGQQVTLSCSPISGHRSVSWYQQTPGQGLQFLFEYFSETQRNKGNFPGRFSGRQFSNSRSEMNVSTLELGDSALYLCASSQSTDEQFFGPGTRLTVL.

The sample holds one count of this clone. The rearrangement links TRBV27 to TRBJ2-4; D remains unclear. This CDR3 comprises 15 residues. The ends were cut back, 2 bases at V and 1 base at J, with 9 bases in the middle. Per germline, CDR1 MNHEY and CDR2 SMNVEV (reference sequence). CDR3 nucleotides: TGTGCCAGCAGTTTAGGAGCCGGGGCCAAAAACATTCAGTACTTC. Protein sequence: CASSLGAGAKNIQYF.

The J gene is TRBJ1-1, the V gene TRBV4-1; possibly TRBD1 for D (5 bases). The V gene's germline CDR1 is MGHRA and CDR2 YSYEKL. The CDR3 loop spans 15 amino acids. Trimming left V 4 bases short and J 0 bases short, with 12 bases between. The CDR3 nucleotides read TGCGCCAGCAGCCTCGGAAAGGGGATGAACACTGAAGCTTTCTTT. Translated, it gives CASSLGKGMNTEAFF.

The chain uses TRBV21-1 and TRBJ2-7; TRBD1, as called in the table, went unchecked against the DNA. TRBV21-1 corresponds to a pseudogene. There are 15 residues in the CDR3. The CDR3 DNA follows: TGTGCCAGCAGCCTTCGAGGGGGAACCCTCTACGAGCAGTACTTC. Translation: CASSLRGGTLYEQYF.

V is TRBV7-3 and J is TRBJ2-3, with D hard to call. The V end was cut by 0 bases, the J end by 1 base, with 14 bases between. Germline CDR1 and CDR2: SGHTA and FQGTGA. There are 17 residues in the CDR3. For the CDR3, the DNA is TGTGCCAGCAGCTTAACGCCCCGAGATTCCGGCACAGATACGCAGTATTTT. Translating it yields CASSLTPRDSGTDTQYF.

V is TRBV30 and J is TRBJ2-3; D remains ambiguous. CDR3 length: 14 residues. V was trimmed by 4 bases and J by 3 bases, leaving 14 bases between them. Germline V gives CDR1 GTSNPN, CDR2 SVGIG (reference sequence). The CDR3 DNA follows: TGTGCCTGGAACGGCCCCCAAGTGACAGATACGCAGTATTTT. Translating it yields CAWNGPQVTDTQYF.

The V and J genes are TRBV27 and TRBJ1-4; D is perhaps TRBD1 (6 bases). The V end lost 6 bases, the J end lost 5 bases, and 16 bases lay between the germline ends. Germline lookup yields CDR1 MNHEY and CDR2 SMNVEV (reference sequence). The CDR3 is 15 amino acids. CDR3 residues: CASSFKGGLNEKLFF. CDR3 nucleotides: TGTGCCAGCAGCTTCAAAGGGGGATTAAATGAAAAACTGTTTTTT.

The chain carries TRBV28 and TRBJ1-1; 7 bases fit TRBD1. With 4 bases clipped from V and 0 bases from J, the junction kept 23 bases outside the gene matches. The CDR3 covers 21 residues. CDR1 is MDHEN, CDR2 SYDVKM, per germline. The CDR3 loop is CASSSPFGGLPGQRLNTEAFF. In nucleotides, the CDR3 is TGTGCCAGCAGTTCCCCCTTCGGAGGTCTCCCGGGACAGAGGTTGAACACTGAAGCTTTCTTT.

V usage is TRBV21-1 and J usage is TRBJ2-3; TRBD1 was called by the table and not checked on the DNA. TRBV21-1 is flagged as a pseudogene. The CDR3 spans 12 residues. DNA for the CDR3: TGTGCCAGCCAAACAGGCCAGGATACGCAGTATTTT. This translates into CASQTGQDTQYF.

The CDR3 DNA reads as TGTGCCCTAACAGGGGCCTACGAGCAGTACTTC. This gives the protein CALTGAYEQYF. The rearrangement uses TRBV30 and TRBJ2-7; 7 nucleotides agree with TRBD1. CDR3 size: 11 residues. Germline-derived CDR1 and CDR2 are GTSNPN and SVGIG (reference sequence). V shed 8 bases and J 2 bases; nucleotides not matched to a gene: 3.

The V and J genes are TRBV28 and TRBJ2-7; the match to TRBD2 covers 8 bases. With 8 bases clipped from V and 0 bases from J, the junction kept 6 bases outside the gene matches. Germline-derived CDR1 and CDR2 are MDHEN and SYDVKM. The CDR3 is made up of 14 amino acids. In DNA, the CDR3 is TGTGCCAGCTTAGCGGGACACCTCTCCTACGAGCAGTACTTC. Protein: CASLAGHLSYEQYF.

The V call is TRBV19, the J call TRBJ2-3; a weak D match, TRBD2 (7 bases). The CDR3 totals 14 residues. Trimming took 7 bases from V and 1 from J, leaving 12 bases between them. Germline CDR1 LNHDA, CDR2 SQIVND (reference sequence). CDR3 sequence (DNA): TGTGCCAGTACCCGAGGGGGGGGCACAGATACGCAGTATTTT. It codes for CASTRGGGTDTQYF.

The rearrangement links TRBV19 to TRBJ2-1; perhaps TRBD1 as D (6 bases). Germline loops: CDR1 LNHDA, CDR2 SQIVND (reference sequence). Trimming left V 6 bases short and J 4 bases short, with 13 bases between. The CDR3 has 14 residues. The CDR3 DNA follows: TGTGCCAGTAGCAGAACTACAGGGTACAATGAGCAGTTCTTC. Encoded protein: CASSRTTGYNEQFF.

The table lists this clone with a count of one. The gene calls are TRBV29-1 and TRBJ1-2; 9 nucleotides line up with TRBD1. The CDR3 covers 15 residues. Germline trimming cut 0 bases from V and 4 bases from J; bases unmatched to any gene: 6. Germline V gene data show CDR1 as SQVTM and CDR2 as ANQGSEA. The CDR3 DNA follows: TGCAGCGTTGAAGATCGGACAGGGGAGGGCTATGGCTACACCTTC. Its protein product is CSVEDRTGEGYGYTF.

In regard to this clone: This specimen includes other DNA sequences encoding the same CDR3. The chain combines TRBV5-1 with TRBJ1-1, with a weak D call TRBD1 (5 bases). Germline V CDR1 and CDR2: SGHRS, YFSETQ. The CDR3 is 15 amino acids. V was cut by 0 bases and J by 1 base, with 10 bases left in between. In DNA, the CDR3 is TGCGCCAGCAGCTTGGGACCGGGGGAGAACACTGAAGCTTTCTTT. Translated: CASSLGPGENTEAFF.

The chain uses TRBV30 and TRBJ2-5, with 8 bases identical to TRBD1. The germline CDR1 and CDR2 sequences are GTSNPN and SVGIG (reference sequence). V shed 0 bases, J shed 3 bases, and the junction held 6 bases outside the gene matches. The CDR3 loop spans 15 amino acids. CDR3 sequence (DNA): TGTGCCTGGAGTGTAGGACAGGGAAGGAAAGAGACCCAGTACTTC. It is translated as CAWSVGQGRKETQYF.

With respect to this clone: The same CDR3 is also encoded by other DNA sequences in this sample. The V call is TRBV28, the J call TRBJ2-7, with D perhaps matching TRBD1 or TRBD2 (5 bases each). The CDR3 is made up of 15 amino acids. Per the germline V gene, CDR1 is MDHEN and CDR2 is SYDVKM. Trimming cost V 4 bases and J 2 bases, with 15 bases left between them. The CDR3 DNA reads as TGTGCCAGCAGTTCCCCCGGGACCGGCCCCTACGAGCAGTACTTC. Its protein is CASSSPGTGPYEQYF.

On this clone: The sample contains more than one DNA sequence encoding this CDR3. CDR3 sequence: CASSVVGSGTDTQYF. CDR3 DNA sequence: TGTGCCAGCAGCGTAGTTGGATCCGGCACAGATACGCAGTATTTT. J is TRBJ2-3 and V is TRBV9; D gene ambiguous. The CDR3 runs to 15 residues. The V gene lost 0 bases and the J gene lost 1 base, with 9 bases spanning the gap. In germline, CDR1 is SGDLS, CDR2 YYNGEE.

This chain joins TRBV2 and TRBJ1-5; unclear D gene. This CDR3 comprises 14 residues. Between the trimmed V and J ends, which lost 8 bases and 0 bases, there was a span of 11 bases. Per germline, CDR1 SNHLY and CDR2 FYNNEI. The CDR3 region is CASALSYSNQPQHF. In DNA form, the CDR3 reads TGTGCCAGCGCACTTTCCTATAGCAATCAGCCCCAGCATTTT.

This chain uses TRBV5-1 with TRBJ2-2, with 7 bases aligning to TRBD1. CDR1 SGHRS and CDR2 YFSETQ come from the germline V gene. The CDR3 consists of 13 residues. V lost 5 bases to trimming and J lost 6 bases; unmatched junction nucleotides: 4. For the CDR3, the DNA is TGCGCCAGCAGTCCGACAGGGTCCGGGGAGCTGTTTTTT. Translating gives CASSPTGSGELFF.

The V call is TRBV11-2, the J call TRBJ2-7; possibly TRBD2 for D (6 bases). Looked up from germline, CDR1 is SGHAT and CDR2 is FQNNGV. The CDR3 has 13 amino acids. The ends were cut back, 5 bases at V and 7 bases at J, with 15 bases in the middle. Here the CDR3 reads CASSLVRAGEQYF. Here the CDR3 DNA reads TGTGCCAGCAGCCTGGTGCGGGCGGGAGAGCAGTACTTC.

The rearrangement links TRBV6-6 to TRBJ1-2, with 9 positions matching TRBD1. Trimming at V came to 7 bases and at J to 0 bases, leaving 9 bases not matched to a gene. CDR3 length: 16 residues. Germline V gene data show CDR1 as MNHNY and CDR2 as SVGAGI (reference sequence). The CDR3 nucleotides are TGTGCCAGCACCCCGGGACAGGGCTCCTCTAACTATGGCTACACCTTC. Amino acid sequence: CASTPGQGSSNYGYTF.

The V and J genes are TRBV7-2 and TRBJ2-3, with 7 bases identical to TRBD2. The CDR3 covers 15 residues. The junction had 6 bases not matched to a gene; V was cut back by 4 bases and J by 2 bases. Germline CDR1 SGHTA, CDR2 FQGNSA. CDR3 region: CASSSRTRNTDTQYF. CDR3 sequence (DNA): TGTGCCAGCAGCTCCCGGACTAGGAACACAGATACGCAGTATTTT. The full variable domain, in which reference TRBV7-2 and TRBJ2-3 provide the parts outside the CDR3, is GAGVSQSPSNKVTEKGKDVELRCDPISGHTALYWYRQSLGQGLEFLIYFQGNSAPDKSGLPSDRFSAERTGGSVSTLTIQRTQQEDSAVYLCASSSRTRNTDTQYFGPGTRLTVL.